This section outlines one T cell receptor (beta chain) sequence together with its context. The data derive from a study of T cell changes during pregnancy in multiple sclerosis. The method was immunoSEQ multiplex PCR; TCRdb's version includes in-frame clones alone and lacks a portion of them. The sample records roughly 40,000 clones, 92% being singletons. V was trimmed by 4 bases and J by 0 bases, leaving 17 bases between them. CDR3 length: 17 residues. The V gene's germline CDR1 is SGHRS and CDR2 YFSETQ. This clonotype was obtained from a female donor with multiple sclerosis, enrolled in a pregnancy study. J is TRBJ1-3 and V is TRBV5-1, with D perhaps matching TRBD1 (5 bases). The material sequenced was CD8+ T cells from peripheral blood mononuclear cells, taken in the first trimester of pregnancy. The CDR3 DNA sequence: TGCGCCAGCAGCCCCAGGGCTGATGCAGGCTCTGGAAACACCATATATTTT. Its translation is CASSPRADAGSGNTIYF. Supplemented by reference TRBV5-1 and TRBJ1-3, the full variable domain reads KAGVTQTPRYLIKTRGQQVTLSCSPISGHRSVSWYQQTPGQGLQFLFEYFSETQRNKGNFPGRFSGRQFSNSRSEMNVSTLELGDSALYLCASSPRADAGSGNTIYFGEGSWLTVV.